The 24 T cell receptor beta chains given below trace back to one sample, sequenced in a study of T cell repertoires in cytomegalovirus infection. TCRdb analysed the reads with MiXCR anew, one entry per CDR3 protein. The table has 740,000 or so distinct CDR3 sequences, less than 40% seen once. The material sequenced was PBMCs. The receptors derive from a human donor in good health (CMV status not recorded). Some clones in this sample may be carry-over from other donors' samples.

This clonotype has a handful of counts. The rearrangement uses TRBV11-2 and TRBJ2-5, with 7 nucleotides matching TRBD1. After removal of 1 base from V and 0 bases from J, the junction contained 5 bases not matched to a gene. CDR1 and CDR2 from the germline V gene are SGHAT and FQNNGV. The CDR3 loop spans 16 amino acids. CDR3 region: CASSLVGTVDQETQYF. CDR3 in DNA: TGTGCCAGCAGCTTAGTTGGGACAGTGGACCAAGAGACCCAGTACTTC.

The chain recombines TRBV20-1 with TRBJ1-5; D is ambiguous. CDR1 DFQATT and CDR2 SNEGSKA come from the germline V gene (reference sequence). This CDR3 is built from 16 residues. V lost 3 bases and J 4 bases, leaving 19 bases between the germline ends. CDR3 sequence (DNA): TGCAGTGCTAGCTCCTCTTTCCACGGAGGAAATCAGCCCCAGCATTTT. This translates into CSASSSFHGGNQPQHF.

This clonotype was seen a handful of times. The chain employs TRBV29-1 and TRBJ2-7; 9 nucleotides match TRBD2. V was pared by 3 bases and J by 6 bases, with 12 bases of the junction left unmatched. Per the germline V gene, CDR1 is SQVTM and CDR2 is ANQGSEA. This CDR3 comprises 15 residues. CDR3 sequence: CSVEALMSGRREQYF. The CDR3 nucleotides read TGCAGCGTTGAGGCGTTGATGAGCGGGAGGCGCGAGCAGTACTTC.

In this sample, this clonotype turned up a few times. The chain links TRBV6-6 to TRBJ1-1; D uncertain. From germline, CDR1 is MNHNY and CDR2 SVGAGI (reference sequence). The length of the CDR3 is 13 residues. V gave up 0 bases and J gave up 6 bases, with 8 bases separating them. The CDR3 bases are TGTGCCAGCAGTTACTCGATAGACGCTGAAGCTTTCTTT. This codes for CASSYSIDAEAFF.

This chain links TRBV20-1 with TRBJ2-1, with 13 bases lining up with TRBD2. The CDR3 loop spans 17 amino acids. V was clipped by 3 bases and J by 0 bases; unmatched bases: 5. Germline-derived CDR1 and CDR2 are DFQATT and SNEGSKA (reference sequence). CDR3 DNA: TGCAGTGCTAGCCGGACTAGCGGGGGTTACTCCTACAATGAGCAGTTCTTC. Residues: CSASRTSGGYSYNEQFF.

This CDR3 is CASSFTRDLPTEAFF. DNA for the CDR3: TGTGCCAGCAGCTTCACACGAGACCTTCCGACTGAAGCTTTCTTT. The rearrangement uses TRBV7-4 and TRBJ1-1, with D uncertain. Trimming took 3 bases from V and 5 from J, leaving 16 bases between them. CDR3 length: 15 amino acids. Germline lookup yields CDR1 SGHVT and CDR2 SQSDAQ.

The rearrangement joins TRBV7-2 to TRBJ2-5; D ambiguous. Germline V gives CDR1 SGHTA, CDR2 FQGNSA. The CDR3 is 13 residues long. Between the trimmed V and J ends, which lost 3 bases and 2 bases, there was a span of 7 bases. CDR3 residues: CASSFGLQETQYF. CDR3 bases: TGTGCCAGCAGCTTCGGCCTACAAGAGACCCAGTACTTC.

This chain joins TRBV6-6 and TRBJ2-5, with 11 bases aligning to TRBD2. Germline CDR1 is MNHNY and CDR2 is SVGAGI (reference sequence). This CDR3 has 17 residues. J lost 5 bases, V lost 2 bases, and 10 bases had no gene match. The CDR3 sequence is CASSYGGSSGGRETQYF. Written as DNA, the CDR3 is TGTGCCAGCAGTTACGGGGGGTCTAGCGGGGGGAGGGAGACCCAGTACTTC.

This rearrangement joins TRBV20-1 to TRBJ2-3, with TRBD1 matching 9 bases. CDR3 length: 15 residues. The junction had 14 bases not matched to a gene; V was cut back by 1 base and J by 12 bases. CDR1 DFQATT and CDR2 SNEGSKA come from the germline V gene (reference sequence). CDR3 loop: CSARVPGTGLPYQYF. DNA of the CDR3: TGCAGTGCTAGAGTCCCCGGGACAGGGCTTCCCTACCAGTATTTT.

The CDR3 DNA reads TGTGCCAGCATACGGACAGGGCTAAATATGAACACTGAAGCTTTCTTT. It encodes CASIRTGLNMNTEAFF. The chain joins TRBV12-3 or TRBV12-4 to TRBJ1-1, with 8 bases matching TRBD1. This CDR3 comprises 16 residues. V trimming: 7 bases; J trimming: 0 bases; junction bases outside the gene matches: 10.

The CDR3 DNA sequence: TGCAGTGCCCCTCTTTTAGCTAGCACAGATACGCAGTATTTT. Protein sequence: CSAPLLASTDTQYF. The chain couples TRBV20-1 to TRBJ2-3; D is unresolved. With 6 bases removed from V and 0 bases from J, the gap between germline ends came to 13 bases. CDR1 and CDR2 from the germline V gene are DFQATT and SNEGSKA (reference sequence). The CDR3 is 14 residues long.

This clonotype has a handful of counts. The chain carries TRBV4-2 and TRBJ1-1; a possible D gene is TRBD1 (5 bases). Germline CDR1 is LGHNA and CDR2 is YNFKEQ. This CDR3 comprises 13 residues. V shed 10 bases and J shed 5 bases, with 17 bases lying between them. The CDR3 region is CATNSVGDTEAFF. CDR3 nucleotides: TGTGCCACCAACTCGGTGGGGGATACTGAAGCTTTCTTT.

As regards this clonotype: In this CDR3 the conserved last residue, phenylalanine or tryptophan, is missing, so a read error is likely. No DNA is shown, since the ends of the CDR3 on it are uncertain; the CDR3 is the one TCRdb lists. V gene TRBV19 combines with J gene TRBJ2-1; no DNA check was done on the table's D call, TRBD2. The germline V gene has CDR1 LNHDA and CDR2 SQIVND (reference sequence). The CDR3 is made up of 15 amino acids, end residues included. The CDR3 region is CASSIGAGLYNEQLL.

This clonotype was counted once. One end of the junction fails to match germline, which may point to a read error. The V and J genes are TRBV6-4 and TRBJ2-1, with D tentatively TRBD2 (6 bases). This CDR3 is built from 18 residues. Germline CDR1 is MRHNA and CDR2 is SNTAGT. The CDR3 coding sequence is TGTGCCATCAGTGACCAAGCCCTCCCGGGACTGGAGGGCAATGAGCAGTTCTTC. Its translation: CAISDQALPGLEGNEQFF.

This rearrangement joins TRBV5-6 to TRBJ1-1, with TRBD1 identical over 10 bases. CDR1 SGHDT and CDR2 YYEEEE come from the germline V gene. The CDR3 extends over 15 amino acids. J was trimmed by 4 bases and V by 5 bases; bases with no gene match: 8. CDR3 sequence (DNA): TGTGCCAGCAGTCCGAGGACAGGGGGGCGCACTGAAGCTTTCTTT. Its translation is CASSPRTGGRTEAFF.

The chain combines TRBV10-3 with TRBJ2-5; 9 nucleotides line up with TRBD1. Germline trimming cut 6 bases from V and 5 bases from J; bases unmatched to any gene: 16. Germline assignment: CDR1 ENHRY and CDR2 SYGVKD. This CDR3 contains 17 residues. Here the CDR3 DNA reads TGTGCCATCAGGACTACAGGGGGCACCACAGGGTGTGAGACCCAGTACTTC. It yields the protein CAIRTTGGTTGCETQYF.

The chain links TRBV7-2 to TRBJ2-7, with D possibly TRBD2 on 7 matching bases. The germline V and J ends were trimmed by 1 base and 6 bases, with 16 bases remaining between them. CDR3 length: 15 residues. The germline V gene has CDR1 SGHTA and CDR2 FQGNSA. DNA for the CDR3: TGTGCCAGCAGCTTAGTCGGCGCGGGGGCCGCCGAGCAGTACTTC. Amino acids: CASSLVGAGAAEQYF.

Comments on this clonotype: The CDR3 end shows no conserved phenylalanine or tryptophan, and so a read error is likely. Because the CDR3's place on the DNA is in doubt, the DNA is left out and the CDR3 is given as listed by TCRdb. The CDR3 here is CASLGQGGDYGYTL. The chain combines TRBV7-2 with TRBJ1-2; the tabulated D call, TRBD1, remains unverified against the DNA. From its first to its last residue, the CDR3 has 14 amino acids. The V gene's germline CDR1 is SGHTA and CDR2 FQGNSA.

On this clonotype: This may be a read error, as it is one base from a much larger clone. The chain combines TRBV6-4 with TRBJ1-2; D is ambiguous. Germline-derived CDR1 and CDR2 are MRHNA and SNTAGT. This CDR3 is 15 amino acids long. CDR3 nucleotides: TGTGCCATCAGTGACTCATCAGTCCATAACTATGGCTACACCTTC. It specifies CAISDSSVHNYGYTF.

The chain uses TRBV6-1 and TRBJ1-2; tentative D call: TRBD1 (6 bases). V was pared by 6 bases and J by 9 bases, with 14 bases between. The CDR3 is made up of 12 amino acids. Germline V gene lookup returns CDR1 MNHNS and CDR2 SASEGT. The CDR3 loop is CASSNTGSRYTF. In DNA form, the CDR3 reads TGTGCCAGCAGCAATACAGGGAGTCGCTACACCTTC.

V and J are TRBV7-2 and TRBJ2-1; the match to TRBD2 covers 7 bases. V was clipped by 1 base and J by 4 bases; unmatched bases: 4. The length of the CDR3 is 15 residues. CDR1 and CDR2 (germline): SGHTA, FQGNSA. For the CDR3, the DNA is TGTGCCAGCAGCTTAGACGCTAGCGGATACAATGAGCAGTTCTTC. As protein: CASSLDASGYNEQFF.

A few counts support this clonotype. The V call is TRBV6-2 or TRBV6-3, the J call TRBJ2-1; 8 bases align to TRBD1. The CDR3 length is 19 residues. Trimming removed 5 bases from V and 4 bases from J; junction bases left unmatched: 19. Germline CDR1 reads MNHEY; CDR2 reads SVGEGT. The DNA for the CDR3 is TGTGCCAGCAGTACCGGGACAGGTCTGGCTCGGCGGCTATACAATGAGCAGTTCTTC. This encodes CASSTGTGLARRLYNEQFF.

This sequence joins TRBV28 and TRBJ2-2; the match to TRBD2 covers 7 bases. V lost 5 bases and J lost 2; bases outside the gene matches: 5. This CDR3 has 15 amino acids. The V gene's germline CDR1 is MDHEN and CDR2 SYDVKM. CDR3 region: CASSPAGKNTGELFF. DNA of the CDR3: TGTGCCAGCAGTCCAGCGGGGAAAAACACCGGGGAGCTGTTTTTT.

The chain combines TRBV6-5 with TRBJ2-1; D might be TRBD1 or TRBD2, each matching 6 bases. Germline V CDR1 and CDR2: MNHEY, SVGAGI. Trimming took 4 bases from V and 10 from J, leaving 14 bases between them. The CDR3 length is 13 residues. This CDR3 is CASSSIGGREQFF. In nucleotides, the CDR3 is TGTGCCAGCAGTTCCATTGGGGGGCGGGAGCAGTTCTTC.